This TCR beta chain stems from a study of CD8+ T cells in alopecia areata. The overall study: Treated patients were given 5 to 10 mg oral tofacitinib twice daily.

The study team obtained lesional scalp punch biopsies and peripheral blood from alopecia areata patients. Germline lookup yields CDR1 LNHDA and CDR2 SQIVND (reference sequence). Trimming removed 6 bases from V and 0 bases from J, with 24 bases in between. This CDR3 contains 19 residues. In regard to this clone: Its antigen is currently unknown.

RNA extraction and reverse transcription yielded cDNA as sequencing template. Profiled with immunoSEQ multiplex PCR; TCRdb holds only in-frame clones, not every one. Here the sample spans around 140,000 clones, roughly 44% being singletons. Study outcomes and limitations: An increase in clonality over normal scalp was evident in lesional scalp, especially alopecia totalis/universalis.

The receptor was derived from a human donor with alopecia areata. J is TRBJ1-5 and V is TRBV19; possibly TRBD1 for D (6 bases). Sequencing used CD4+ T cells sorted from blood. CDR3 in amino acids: CASSPFTGTGYNSNQPQHF. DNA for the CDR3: TGTGCCAGTAGCCCCTTTACAGGGACCGGATACAATAGCAATCAGCCCCAGCATTTT.